One sample yielded the 23 T cell receptor beta chains listed below, sequenced in a study of T cell changes during pregnancy in multiple sclerosis. Libraries were prepared by immunoSEQ multiplex PCR; TCRdb keeps only in-frame clonotypes and omits some of them. The sample lists under 65,000 clones, more than 75% occurring once. The specimen comprised peripheral blood, sampled in the first trimester of pregnancy. The receptor set was obtained from a female donor in good health, enrolled as a control in a pregnancy study.

J is TRBJ2-2 and V is TRBV4-3; D perhaps matches TRBD1 (5 bases). CDR1 and CDR2 (germline): LGHNA, YSLEER. The CDR3 spans 15 residues. V was pared by 3 bases and J by 0 bases, with 8 bases between. The CDR3 sequence is CASSQDNSNTGELFF. The CDR3, as DNA: TGCGCCAGCAGCCAGGACAATTCGAACACCGGGGAGCTGTTTTTT.

V usage is TRBV18 and J usage is TRBJ1-6, with D maybe TRBD1 (6 bases). V shed 8 bases and J shed 8 bases, with 16 bases lying between them. Per the germline V gene, CDR1 is KGHSH and CDR2 is LQKENI. This CDR3 contains 14 residues. The DNA of the CDR3 is TGTGCCAGCACCGGGACCGAGGGGGATTCACCCCTCCACTTT. It specifies CASTGTEGDSPLHF.

The chain carries TRBV6-5 and TRBJ2-1; tentatively, D is TRBD2 (7 bases). The CDR3 loop spans 15 amino acids. Trimming cost V 0 bases and J 7 bases, with 13 bases left between them. The germline V gene has CDR1 MNHEY and CDR2 SVGAGI. The CDR3 loop reads CASSYSRRGGNEQFF. The CDR3 DNA is TGTGCCAGCAGTTACTCGAGAAGGGGGGGGAATGAGCAGTTCTTC.

The chain links TRBV21-1 to TRBJ1-2; the table names TRBD1, a call not compared with the DNA. TRBV21-1 is annotated as a pseudogene. The CDR3 consists of 13 residues. The DNA for the CDR3 is TGTGCCAGGCACACAGAAATAGACTATGGCTACACCTTC. The encoded protein is CARHTEIDYGYTF.

The chain has TRBV5-1 and TRBJ2-3; possible D gene TRBD2, 5 bases. V gave up 4 bases and J gave up 6 bases, with 18 bases separating them. Germline assignment: CDR1 SGHRS and CDR2 YFSETQ. CDR3 size: 15 residues. The CDR3 bases are TGCGCCAGCAGCCCCGGACTGGCTTTGGCGGATACGCAGTATTTT. Encoded protein: CASSPGLALADTQYF.

The J gene is TRBJ1-2, the V gene TRBV7-3; 10 bases match TRBD1. Germline assignment: CDR1 SGHTA and CDR2 FQGTGA. Unmatched junction bases numbered 7, after V lost 4 bases and J lost 11 bases. The CDR3 sequence is 13 residues long. The CDR3 nucleotides read TGTGCCAGCAGCTCGGACAGGGGGGCAAGTTACACCTTC. Translated, it gives CASSSDRGASYTF.

The V and J genes are TRBV27 and TRBJ2-2; D perhaps matches TRBD2 (5 bases). CDR1 and CDR2 from the germline V gene are MNHEY and SMNVEV (reference sequence). V shed 5 bases and J shed 6 bases, with 13 bases lying between them. The CDR3 length is 14 residues. The CDR3 loop reads CASSTIGGSGELFF. The CDR3 coding sequence is TGTGCCAGCAGTACGATAGGCGGGTCCGGGGAGCTGTTTTTT.

This chain links TRBV5-1 with TRBJ2-1; maybe TRBD2 (6 bases). In germline, CDR1 is SGHRS, CDR2 YFSETQ. The V gene lost 1 base and the J gene lost 5 bases, with 13 bases spanning the gap. CDR3 length: 15 residues. The CDR3 region has the DNA TGCGCCAGCAGCTTGCGGGGGACCCAGAACAATGAGCAGTTCTTC. Protein: CASSLRGTQNNEQFF.

This chain uses TRBV23-1 with TRBJ1-3; no definite D call. TRBV23-1 is flagged as an ORF with uncertain function. V was shortened by 2 bases and J by 2 bases, with 16 bases between the two germline ends. This CDR3 is built from 17 residues. CDR3 coding DNA: TGCGCCAGCAGTCAACAGCCTCCTCGGGGTGCTGGAAACACCATATATTTT. Its protein product is CASSQQPPRGAGNTIYF.

The V call is TRBV11-3, the J call TRBJ1-1, with D uncertain. The CDR3 runs 12 residues. Germline V gene data show CDR1 as SGHNT and CDR2 as YENEEA. V was pared by 3 bases and J by 10 bases, with 12 bases between. The CDR3 DNA is TGTGCCAGCAGCTTCTCTCGGGAAGGAGCTTTCTTT. It is translated as CASSFSREGAFF. The full variable domain, completed using reference TRBV11-3 and TRBJ1-1, is EAGVVQSPRYKIIEKKQPVAFWCNPISGHNTLYWYLQNLGQGPELLIRYENEEAVDDSQLPKDRFSAERLKGVDSTLKIQPAELGDSAVYLCASSFSREGAFFGQGTRLTVV.

This chain uses TRBV4-3 with TRBJ1-4; TRBD1 matches at 8 bases. The CDR3 runs to 15 residues. CDR1 and CDR2 from the germline V gene are LGHNA and YSLEER. V shed 4 bases, J shed 8 bases, and the junction held 9 bases outside the gene matches. For the CDR3, the DNA is TGCGCCAGCAGCCTCCGACAGGGGTGGAGGGAAAAACTGTTTTTT. Its protein product is CASSLRQGWREKLFF.

This clone appeared once. The J gene is TRBJ1-4, the V gene TRBV7-2; 10 nucleotides match TRBD1. The length of the CDR3 is 17 residues. V gave up 1 base and J gave up 0 bases; unmatched junction bases: 2. Germline CDR1 SGHTA, CDR2 FQGNSA. DNA of the CDR3: TGTGCCAGCAGCTTAGGGGACAGGGGTGCAACTAATGAAAAACTGTTTTTT. Translating it yields CASSLGDRGATNEKLFF.

J is TRBJ1-1 and V is TRBV20-1; D perhaps matches TRBD1 (5 bases). V dropped 5 bases and J dropped 9 bases, with 13 bases sitting between them. CDR1 is DFQATT, CDR2 SNEGSKA, per germline (reference sequence). CDR3 length: 11 residues. This chain's CDR3 is CSADRGFQAFF. The DNA for the CDR3 is TGCAGTGCTGATCGGGGGTTCCAAGCTTTCTTT.

The chain is built from TRBV28 and TRBJ1-4, with 8 bases fitting TRBD1. The J segment lost 3 bases and the V segment lost 6 bases, leaving 6 bases of the junction unmatched. The CDR3 consists of 15 residues. Looked up from germline, CDR1 is MDHEN and CDR2 is SYDVKM. The CDR3 region is CASRRQQGANEKLFF. CDR3 in DNA: TGTGCCAGCAGGAGACAACAGGGGGCTAATGAAAAACTGTTTTTT.

This chain joins TRBV10-3 and TRBJ2-6; 12 bases line up with TRBD1. J gave up 2 bases and V 4 bases, and 3 bases lay outside the gene matches. There are 17 residues in the CDR3. Germline assignment: CDR1 ENHRY and CDR2 SYGVKD. CDR3 nucleotides: TGTGCCATCAGTGGCCGGGACAGGGGGCCTGGGGCCAACGTCCTGACTTTC. Encoded protein: CAISGRDRGPGANVLTF.

This chain uses TRBV7-8 with TRBJ2-7; 11 nucleotides line up with TRBD2. CDR1 and CDR2 (germline): SGHVS, FQNEAQ. The CDR3 spans 17 residues. Germline trimming cut 1 base from V and 3 bases from J; bases unmatched to any gene: 8. As DNA, the CDR3 is TGTGCCAGCAGCTTAGTGGCCACTAGCGGGGGATACTACGAGCAGTACTTC. Its protein is CASSLVATSGGYYEQYF.

This clone was seen repeatedly, ten times or more. This chain connects TRBV2 to TRBJ1-2; D gene uncertain. CDR3 size: 14 residues. Trimming took 7 bases from V and 0 from J, leaving 12 bases between them. CDR1 SNHLY and CDR2 FYNNEI come from the germline V gene. The CDR3, as DNA: TGTGCCAGCATCCAAAGGCGGACTAACTATGGCTACACCTTC. The encoded protein is CASIQRRTNYGYTF.

CDR3 protein: CASSLGQGAHYGYTF. CDR3 coding DNA: TGTGCCAGCAGCTTGGGACAGGGTGCCCACTATGGCTACACCTTC. The V gene is TRBV11-2, the J gene TRBJ1-2, with TRBD1 identical over 9 bases. The germline V gene has CDR1 SGHAT and CDR2 FQNNGV. V dropped 3 bases and J dropped 3; count of bases not matched to a gene: 5. The CDR3 extends over 15 amino acids.

This chain links TRBV28 with TRBJ2-2; 7 bases match TRBD2. CDR1 is MDHEN and CDR2 is SYDVKM in the germline V gene. The CDR3 totals 14 residues. V lost 9 bases to trimming and J lost 3 bases; unmatched junction nucleotides: 7. In DNA, the CDR3 is TGTGCCAGTACCGGGACTACGCACACCGGGGAGCTGTTTTTT. Translation gives CASTGTTHTGELFF.

This chain uses TRBV28 with TRBJ2-7, with D maybe TRBD2 (5 bases). With 4 bases removed from V and 5 bases from J, the gap between germline ends came to 15 bases. This CDR3 is 14 amino acids long. In germline, CDR1 is MDHEN, CDR2 SYDVKM. For the CDR3, the DNA is TGTGCCAGCAGTTCCCGGACGGGGTCCGACGAGCAGTACTTC. Translated: CASSSRTGSDEQYF.

The chain combines TRBV28 with TRBJ2-3; D remains ambiguous. CDR1 is MDHEN and CDR2 is SYDVKM in the germline V gene. This CDR3 spans 13 amino acids. Trimming pared 1 base from V and 2 bases from J, leaving 4 bases between. Here the CDR3 DNA reads TGTGCCAGCAGTTTATTCCACACAGATACGCAGTATTTT. This sequence encodes CASSLFHTDTQYF.

V gene TRBV9 combines with J gene TRBJ2-5; D is unclear. The CDR3 totals 14 residues. The germline gives CDR1 SGDLS, CDR2 YYNGEE. The V and J ends lost 0 bases and 13 bases respectively, with 19 bases between them. In nucleotides, the CDR3 is TGTGCCAGCAGCGTAGATCCAAATAAAGAGATCCCGTACTTC. Translation gives CASSVDPNKEIPYF.

This clone was seen a handful of times. The junction shows a germline mismatch at one end, possibly a read error. This rearrangement joins TRBV12-5 to TRBJ1-1; D is unresolved. The germline CDR1 and CDR2 sequences are LGHNT and FRNRAP. This CDR3 is 14 amino acids long. The CDR3 DNA sequence: TGTGCTAGTGGCTTGGCTCTCGCGGCCACTGAAGCTTTCTTT. Amino acids: CASGLALAATEAFF.